This TCR beta chain was identified in a study of graft-versus-host responses after intestinal transplantation (dated by TCRdb to the early 2020s). For the study in its entirety: Recipients received multivisceral, liver-intestinal, or isolated intestinal transplants. All recipients received anti-thymocyte globulin induction followed by maintenance tacrolimus and steroids for around three years. Graft-versus-host and host-versus-graft alloreactive T cell clones were tracked in the graft, circulation and bone marrow after intestinal transplantation using bulk TCR-beta CDR3 sequencing. To identify alloreactive clones, pre-transplant mixed lymphocyte reaction products were sequenced and compared with unstimulated pre-transplant donor and recipient T cells. Of the 20 to 30 intestinal transplant recipients enrolled in the cohort, one of whom was a retransplant, a few patients without pretransplant specimens were excluded. Donor T cell macrochimerism was defined as a peak of at least 4% donor T cells among recipient peripheral blood mononuclear cells. Instead of going to the commercial service, samples from a few later patients were sequenced in-house on an Illumina MiSeq and processed with MiXCR. General study outcomes and caveats: High GvH to HvG T cell clonal ratios were observed in the allografts of patients with donor T cell macrochimerism. Peak levels of circulating GvH clones were associated with declines in HvG clones early after transplant. GvH clones were found in recipient bone marrow, and some of the GvH clones appeared earlier in ileal mucosa or blood, which is consistent with an intestinal mucosal origin. The conclusions were limited by the relatively low number and heterogeneity of the intestinal transplant patients.

The library relied on the immunoSEQ multiplex PCR assay. In most patients, genomic DNA was isolated using the Qiagen DNeasy Blood and Tissue Kit and sent frozen to Adaptive Biotechnologies for TCR sequencing. High-throughput TCR-beta CDR3 sequencing of genomic DNA from most patients was performed by Adaptive Biotechnologies. The authors' pipeline ran thus. Adaptive's ImmunoSEQ software supplied the TCR sequencing data for 18 patients, while MiXCR and VDJtools were used to process a few other patients. To correct CD4 versus CD8 sorting errors, sequences present in both subsets at a frequency ratio below 5:1 were removed. CDR3 nucleotide sequences shared between donor and recipient were removed because the origin of such sequences could not be assigned. To be classed as alloreactive, a clone needed at least 2-fold expansion over unstimulated cells and a minimum CFSE-low frequency of 0.002% (template counts) or 0.001% (read counts). Clones detected in sequenced pre-transplant spleen, lymph node, or MLR CFSE-low populations of the donor or recipient were defined as mappable. The cumulative frequency of alloreactive clones was calculated as a percentage of all sequences, weighted by copy number. TCRdb provides this immuneACCESS table in a form limited to in-frame rearrangements. Some clones are lacking; in checked studies, under half of them reflect an unresolved V gene, and why the rest are absent is not known. V, J and clone size reflect that table, while D and trimming were determined from the DNA. The sample yields 90,000 to 150,000 clones; just under 95% were counted once. The ten largest clones represent about 0.11% of the sample.

With regard to this clone: Its antigen is unknown. No much larger clonotype is one base removed from it; base qualities were not supplied.

The germline V and J ends show losses of 1 base and 9 bases respectively, and no gene match explains 14 bases of the junction. Based on the germline V gene, the CDR1 and CDR2 sequences are SGHAT and FQNNGV. CDR3 length: 17 amino acids, cysteine to phenylalanine. This entry keeps only the CDR3 DNA: 51 bases, framed from base 1. In the paper's terms, the time point label means: cells obtained before transplantation from donor or recipient. CD3+CD4+ and CD3+CD8+ populations were FACS-sorted from unstimulated pre-transplant donor and recipient cells taken from spleen or lymph nodes. Sequencing used unstimulated CD4+ T cells sorted from spleen or lymph node cells, obtained before intestinal transplant. The chain is encoded by TRBV11-2 joined to TRBJ2-1, and 8 junctional nucleotides match TRBD2. The sequence came from a human donor who received an intestinal transplant. CDR3 sequence: CASSLVRPVRGGGEQFF. The bases are TGTGCCAGCAGCTTAGTCCGGCCTGTCCGGGGGGGTGGTGAGCAGTTCTTC.